This entry describes one TCR beta chain. The antigen is undetermined. The assay was immunoSEQ multiplex PCR, and TCRdb's table has in-frame clones only and misses some. The table shows some 180,000 clones, with about 81% occurring only once. Separate from the approximately 720-subject first cohort, the 120-subject validation cohort was the one that the donors belonged to. This sample is part of a study of cytomegalovirus exposure and HLA in healthy donors. Study details: The use of the same platform for the approximately 130 validation repertoires and the roughly 700 first-cohort repertoires was reported by a later analysis. Findings and caveats of the study: According to a subsequent analysis, TCR clusters from the first cohort were inclined to appear together in the 120 validation repertoires. While the bulk of TCR sequences proved rare, some public TCRs turned up in many donors.

The ends lost 0 bases at V and 5 bases at J; junction bases unmatched: 12. This CDR3 region has 18 residues. In germline, CDR1 is SGHRS, CDR2 YFSETQ. This sequence originates from a woman aged 25-40 years in good health and CMV-seronegative. V usage is TRBV5-1 and J usage is TRBJ2-2; 8 bases align to TRBD2. Sequenced: PBMCs. The CDR3 DNA is TGCGCCAGCAGCTTGGCAGGGGCGCGAAGCGGGAGAACCGGGGAGCTGTTTTTT. It specifies CASSLAGARSGRTGELFF.